These 3 T cell receptor beta chains came from one sample sequenced in a study of technical replicates of blood from several donors. TCRdb keeps only in-frame clones here, not all; method: immunoSEQ multiplex PCR. The sample carries over 60,000 clones, around 93% recorded once. Material: T cells isolated from PBMCs. Receptors originate from a human donor in good health.

The J gene is TRBJ2-7, the V gene TRBV7-2; TRBD1 agrees at 9 bases. The CDR3 runs 14 residues. The V and J ends lost 5 bases and 6 bases, in that order; junction bases with no gene match: 8. Germline lookup yields CDR1 SGHTA and CDR2 FQGNSA. The CDR3 DNA is TGTGCCAGCAGCGCCGGGACAGGGAGAAGCGAGCAGTACTTC. This encodes CASSAGTGRSEQYF. Variable domain in full (rest from reference TRBV7-2 and TRBJ2-7): GAGVSQSPSNKVTEKGKDVELRCDPISGHTALYWYRQSLGQGLEFLIYFQGNSAPDKSGLPSDRFSAERTGGSVSTLTIQRTQQEDSAVYLCASSAGTGRSEQYFGPGTRLTVT.

This chain connects TRBV19 to TRBJ2-1, with 16 bases identical to TRBD2. Germline-derived CDR1 and CDR2 are LNHDA and SQIVND (reference sequence). V dropped 5 bases and J dropped 10; count of bases not matched to a gene: 8. The CDR3 sequence is 16 residues long. The CDR3: CASSVGTSGRAREQFF. In DNA, the CDR3 is TGTGCCAGTAGTGTCGGGACTAGCGGGAGGGCCAGAGAGCAGTTCTTC.

The chain carries TRBV7-8 and TRBJ2-2, with D uncertain. V lost 5 bases and J 9 bases, leaving 19 bases between the germline ends. The CDR3 is 15 amino acids. Germline CDR1 is SGHVS and CDR2 is FQNEAQ. DNA for the CDR3: TGTGCCAGCAGCAGAGGCGCTAACAATCACCGGGAGCTGTTTTTT. Amino acids: CASSRGANNHRELFF.